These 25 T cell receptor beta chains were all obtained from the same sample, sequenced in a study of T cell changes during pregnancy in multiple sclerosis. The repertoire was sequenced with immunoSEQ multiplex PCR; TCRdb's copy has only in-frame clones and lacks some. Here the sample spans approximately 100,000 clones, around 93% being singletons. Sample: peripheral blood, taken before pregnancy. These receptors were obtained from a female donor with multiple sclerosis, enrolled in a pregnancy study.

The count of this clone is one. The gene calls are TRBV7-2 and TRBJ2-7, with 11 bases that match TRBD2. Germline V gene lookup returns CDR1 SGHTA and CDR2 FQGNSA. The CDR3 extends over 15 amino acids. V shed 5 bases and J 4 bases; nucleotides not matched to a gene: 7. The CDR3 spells CASSKTSGSRYEQYF. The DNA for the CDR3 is TGTGCCAGCAGCAAAACTAGCGGGAGTCGTTACGAGCAGTACTTC.

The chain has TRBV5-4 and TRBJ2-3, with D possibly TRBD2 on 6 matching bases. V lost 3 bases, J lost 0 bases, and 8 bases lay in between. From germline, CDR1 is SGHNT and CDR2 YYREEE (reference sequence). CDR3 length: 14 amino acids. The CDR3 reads CASSYTSSTDTQYF. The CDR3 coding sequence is TGTGCCAGCAGCTATACTAGCAGCACAGATACGCAGTATTTT.

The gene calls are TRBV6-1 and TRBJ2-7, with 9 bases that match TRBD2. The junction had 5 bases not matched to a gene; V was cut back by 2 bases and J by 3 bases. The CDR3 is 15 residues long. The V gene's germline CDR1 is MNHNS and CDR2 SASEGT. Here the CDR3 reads CASSERLAGNYEQYF. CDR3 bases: TGTGCCAGCAGTGAACGGCTAGCGGGAAACTACGAGCAGTACTTC.

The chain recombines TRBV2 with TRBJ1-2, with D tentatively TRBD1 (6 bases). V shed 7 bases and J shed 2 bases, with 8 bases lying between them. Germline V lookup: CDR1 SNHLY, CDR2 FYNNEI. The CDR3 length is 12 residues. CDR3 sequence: CASNGQNYGYTF. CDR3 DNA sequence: TGTGCCAGCAACGGACAGAACTATGGCTACACCTTC.

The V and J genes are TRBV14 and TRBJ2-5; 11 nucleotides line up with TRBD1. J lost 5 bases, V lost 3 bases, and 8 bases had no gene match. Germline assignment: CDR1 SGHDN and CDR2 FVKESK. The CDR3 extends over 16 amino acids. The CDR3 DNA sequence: TGTGCCAGCAGCCACGTCGGACAGGGGGCTCTGGAGACCCAGTACTTC. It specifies CASSHVGQGALETQYF.

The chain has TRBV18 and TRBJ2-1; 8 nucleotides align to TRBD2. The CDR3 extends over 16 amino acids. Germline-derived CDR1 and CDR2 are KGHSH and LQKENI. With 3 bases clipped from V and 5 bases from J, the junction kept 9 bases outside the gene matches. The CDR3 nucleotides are TGTGCCAGCTCACCGTATTCGGGACTAGTCAACAATGAGCAGTTCTTC. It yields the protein CASSPYSGLVNNEQFF.

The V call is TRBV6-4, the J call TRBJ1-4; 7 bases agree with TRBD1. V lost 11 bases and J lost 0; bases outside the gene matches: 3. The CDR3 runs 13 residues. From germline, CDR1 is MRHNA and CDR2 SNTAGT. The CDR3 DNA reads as TGTGCCGGGACAGCGGCAACTAATGAAAAACTGTTTTTT. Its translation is CAGTAATNEKLFF.

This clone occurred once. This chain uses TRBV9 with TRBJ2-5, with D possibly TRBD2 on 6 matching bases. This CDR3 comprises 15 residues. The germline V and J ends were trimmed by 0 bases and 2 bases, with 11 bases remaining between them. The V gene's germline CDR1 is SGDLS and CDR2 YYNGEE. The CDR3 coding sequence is TGTGCCAGCAGCGTAGCGGGAGTGGTACAAGAGACCCAGTACTTC. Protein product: CASSVAGVVQETQYF. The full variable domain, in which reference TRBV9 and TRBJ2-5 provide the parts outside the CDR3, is DSGVTQTPKHLITATGQRVTLRCSPRSGDLSVYWYQQSLDQGLQFLIQYYNGEERAKGNILERFSAQQFPDLHSELNLSSLELGDSALYFCASSVAGVVQETQYFGPGTRLLVL.

CDR3 sequence: CASPMAGNSYEQYF. The CDR3 DNA reads TGTGCCAGCCCAATGGCGGGGAACTCCTACGAGCAGTACTTC. This chain connects TRBV12-1 to TRBJ2-7; TRBD2 reflects the table's D call only, with no check against the DNA. TRBV12-1 is reported as a pseudogene. This CDR3 is built from 14 residues.

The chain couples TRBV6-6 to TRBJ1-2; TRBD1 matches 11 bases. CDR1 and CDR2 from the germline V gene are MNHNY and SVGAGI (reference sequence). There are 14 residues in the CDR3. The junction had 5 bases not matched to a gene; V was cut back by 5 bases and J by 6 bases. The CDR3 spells CASSEDRGPNGYTF. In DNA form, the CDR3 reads TGTGCCAGCAGTGAGGACAGGGGGCCTAATGGCTACACCTTC.

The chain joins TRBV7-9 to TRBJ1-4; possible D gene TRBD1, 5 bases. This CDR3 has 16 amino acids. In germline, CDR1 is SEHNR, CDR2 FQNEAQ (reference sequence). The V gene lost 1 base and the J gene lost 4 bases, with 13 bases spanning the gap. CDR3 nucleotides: TGTGCCAGCAGCTTAGGCGGGACGGGCTTTAATGAAAAACTGTTTTTT. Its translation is CASSLGGTGFNEKLFF.

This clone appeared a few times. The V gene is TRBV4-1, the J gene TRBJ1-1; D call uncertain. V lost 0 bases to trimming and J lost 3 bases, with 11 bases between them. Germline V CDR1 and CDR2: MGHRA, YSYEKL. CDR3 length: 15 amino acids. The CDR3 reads CASSQDVSGYTEAFF. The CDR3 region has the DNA TGCGCCAGCAGCCAAGATGTCTCGGGGTACACTGAAGCTTTCTTT.

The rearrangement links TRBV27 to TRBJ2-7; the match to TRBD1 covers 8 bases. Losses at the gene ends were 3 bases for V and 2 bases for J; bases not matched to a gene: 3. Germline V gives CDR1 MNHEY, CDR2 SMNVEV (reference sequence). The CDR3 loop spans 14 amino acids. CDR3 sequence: CASSFSGQAYEQYF. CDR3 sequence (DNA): TGTGCCAGCAGTTTTTCGGGACAGGCCTACGAGCAGTACTTC.

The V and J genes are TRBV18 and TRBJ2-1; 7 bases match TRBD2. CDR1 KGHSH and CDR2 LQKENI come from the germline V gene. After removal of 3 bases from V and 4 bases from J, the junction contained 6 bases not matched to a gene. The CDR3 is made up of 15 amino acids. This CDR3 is CASSPSGLAYNEQFF. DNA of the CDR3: TGTGCCAGCTCACCTAGCGGGCTAGCGTACAATGAGCAGTTCTTC.

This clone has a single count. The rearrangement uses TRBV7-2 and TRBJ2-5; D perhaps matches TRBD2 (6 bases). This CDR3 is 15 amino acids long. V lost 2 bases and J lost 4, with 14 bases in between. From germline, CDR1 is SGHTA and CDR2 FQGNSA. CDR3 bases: TGTGCCAGCAGCTTAATCGGGGGTCGGCGAGAGACCCAGTACTTC. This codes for CASSLIGGRRETQYF.

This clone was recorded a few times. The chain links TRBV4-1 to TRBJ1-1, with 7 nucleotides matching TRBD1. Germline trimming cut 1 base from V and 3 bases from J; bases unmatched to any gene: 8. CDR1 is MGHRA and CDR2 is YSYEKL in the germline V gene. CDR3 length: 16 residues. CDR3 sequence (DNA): TGCGCCAGCAGCCAAGCCAGGGGGATGGGGGACACTGAAGCTTTCTTT. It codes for CASSQARGMGDTEAFF.

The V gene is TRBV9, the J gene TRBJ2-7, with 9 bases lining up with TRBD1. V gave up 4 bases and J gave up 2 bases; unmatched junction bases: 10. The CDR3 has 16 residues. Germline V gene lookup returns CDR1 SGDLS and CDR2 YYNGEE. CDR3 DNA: TGTGCCAGCAGCCCTACCGCCGGGACAGGGACCTACGAGCAGTACTTC. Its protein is CASSPTAGTGTYEQYF.

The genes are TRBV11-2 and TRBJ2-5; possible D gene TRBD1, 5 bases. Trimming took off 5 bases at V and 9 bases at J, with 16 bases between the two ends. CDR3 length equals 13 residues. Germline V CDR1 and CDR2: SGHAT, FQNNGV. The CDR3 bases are TGTGCCAGCAGCCGCTTGGCAGGGTCGGCCCAGTACTTC. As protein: CASSRLAGSAQYF.

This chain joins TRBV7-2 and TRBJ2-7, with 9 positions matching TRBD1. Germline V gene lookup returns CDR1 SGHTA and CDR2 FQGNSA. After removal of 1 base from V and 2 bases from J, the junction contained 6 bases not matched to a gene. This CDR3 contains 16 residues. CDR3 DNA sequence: TGTGCCAGCAGCTTAGGTCTCGGGACAGGGACCTACGAGCAGTACTTC. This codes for CASSLGLGTGTYEQYF.

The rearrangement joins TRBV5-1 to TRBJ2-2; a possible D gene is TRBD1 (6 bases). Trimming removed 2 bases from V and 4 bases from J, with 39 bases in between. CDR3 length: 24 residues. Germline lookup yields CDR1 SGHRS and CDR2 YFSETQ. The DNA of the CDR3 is TGCGCCAGCAGCTTACCCCCCACCCCGGGACAACTCGACCCTTTCGACCCATCCACCGGGGAGCTGTTTTTT. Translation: CASSLPPTPGQLDPFDPSTGELFF.

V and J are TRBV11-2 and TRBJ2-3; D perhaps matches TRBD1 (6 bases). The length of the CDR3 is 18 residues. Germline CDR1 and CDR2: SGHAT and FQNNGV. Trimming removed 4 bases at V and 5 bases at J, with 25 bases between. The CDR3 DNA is TGTGCCAGCAGCTCAACAGGGTTGGGAACCTGGACTGTAGATACGCAGTATTTT. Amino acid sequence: CASSSTGLGTWTVDTQYF.

The DNA for the CDR3 is TGTGCCAGCAGTTCAACAGCGGGAGGGCAGACGTACGAGCAGTACTTC. This translates into CASSSTAGGQTYEQYF. The J gene is TRBJ2-7, the V gene TRBV6-5; 10 nucleotides line up with TRBD2. Germline CDR1 is MNHEY and CDR2 is SVGAGI. CDR3 length: 16 amino acids. V dropped 4 bases and J dropped 4; count of bases not matched to a gene: 10.

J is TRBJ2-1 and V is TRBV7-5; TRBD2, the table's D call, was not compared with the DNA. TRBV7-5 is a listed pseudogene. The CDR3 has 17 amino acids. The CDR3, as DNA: TGTGTCAGAAGAGTAACCCGGACTAGCGGGAAAAGTAATGAGCAGTTCTTC. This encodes CVRRVTRTSGKSNEQFF.

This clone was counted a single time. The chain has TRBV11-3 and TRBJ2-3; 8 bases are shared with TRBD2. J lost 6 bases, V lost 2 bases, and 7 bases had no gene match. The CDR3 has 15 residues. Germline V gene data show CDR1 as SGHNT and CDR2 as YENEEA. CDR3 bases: TGTGCCAGCAGCTTAAGCGGGAGCGGGGGTGATACGCAGTATTTT. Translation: CASSLSGSGGDTQYF.

This chain's CDR3 is CASSLLNGGQETQYF. As DNA, the CDR3 is TGTGCCAGCAGCTTACTTAACGGGGGACAAGAGACCCAGTACTTC. V and J are TRBV7-2 and TRBJ2-5, with a tentative D call TRBD2 (6 bases). CDR1 is SGHTA and CDR2 is FQGNSA in the germline V gene. Trimming removed 2 bases at V and 2 bases at J, with 12 bases between. The CDR3 is 15 amino acids.